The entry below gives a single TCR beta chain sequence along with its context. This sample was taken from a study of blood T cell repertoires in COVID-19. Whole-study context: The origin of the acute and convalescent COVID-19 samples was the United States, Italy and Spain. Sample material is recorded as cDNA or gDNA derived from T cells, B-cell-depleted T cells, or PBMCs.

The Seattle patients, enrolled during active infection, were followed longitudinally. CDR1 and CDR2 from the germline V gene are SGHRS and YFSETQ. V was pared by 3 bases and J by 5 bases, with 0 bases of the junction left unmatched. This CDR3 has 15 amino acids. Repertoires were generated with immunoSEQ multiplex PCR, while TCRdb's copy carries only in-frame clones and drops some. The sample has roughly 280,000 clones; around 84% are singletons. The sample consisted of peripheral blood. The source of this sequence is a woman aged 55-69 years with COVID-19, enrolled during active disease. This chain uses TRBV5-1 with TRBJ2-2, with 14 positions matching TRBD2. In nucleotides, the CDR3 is TGCGCCAGCAGCTGGACTAGCGGGGGGACCGGGGAGCTGTTTTTT. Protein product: CASSWTSGGTGELFF.